Presented here are 8 T cell receptor beta chains from one specimen sequenced in a study of control samples from healthy donors and cancer patients. Generated by immunoSEQ multiplex PCR, the TCRdb table keeps only in-frame clones and is missing some. The sample holds 160,000 or so clones, roughly 94% seen once. Source material: blood. The receptors were gathered from a woman in her 40s in good health.

This clone was counted once. This chain uses TRBV7-3 with TRBJ1-2; no reliable D call. V was clipped by 5 bases and J by 4 bases, with 17 bases between them. This CDR3 has 15 residues. In germline, CDR1 is SGHTA, CDR2 FQGTGA. In DNA, the CDR3 is TGTGCCAGCAGCGCGTCCCGGACCGCCTTCTATGGCTACACCTTC. Amino acids: CASSASRTAFYGYTF.

J is TRBJ2-7 and V is TRBV3-1 (or the pseudogene TRBV3-2); D not resolved. The CDR3 is 14 residues long. Trimming removed 0 bases at V and 4 bases at J, with 10 bases between. Germline V gives CDR1 LGHDT, CDR2 YNNKEL (reference sequence). The CDR3 DNA sequence: TGTGCCAGCAGCCAAGATGTGGCCAGATACGAGCAGTACTTC. This gives the protein CASSQDVARYEQYF.

As DNA, the CDR3 is TGTGCCAGCAGCAAAGAGGTAAGGGGAGGACATGGCTACACCTTC. Translation: CASSKEVRGGHGYTF. J is TRBJ1-2 and V is TRBV21-1. TRBV21-1 is designated a pseudogene. The CDR3 spans 15 residues.

CDR3 bases: TGTGCCAGCAGCCAAGGGGGTCAGCCCCAGCATTTT. Translation gives CASSQGGQPQHF. The chain employs TRBV3-1 (or the pseudogene TRBV3-2) and TRBJ1-5; no clear D gene. Germline CDR1 and CDR2: LGHDT and YNNKEL (reference sequence). Trimming pared 1 base from V and 6 bases from J, leaving 4 bases between. There are 12 residues in the CDR3.

The rearrangement joins TRBV5-5 to TRBJ2-5, with TRBD1 as a possible D gene (7 bases). Deletions cut 0 bases from V and 4 bases from J, with 13 bases between. The CDR3 extends over 15 amino acids. Germline-derived CDR1 and CDR2 are SGHKS and YYEKEE (reference sequence). The CDR3 nucleotides are TGTGCCAGCAGCTTGGACAGGGGAGGCGGAGAGACCCAGTACTTC. As protein: CASSLDRGGGETQYF.

This rearrangement joins TRBV6-5 to TRBJ2-2; D may be TRBD1 (6 bases). V shed 4 bases and J shed 7 bases, with 16 bases lying between them. Per germline, CDR1 MNHEY and CDR2 SVGAGI. CDR3 size: 15 residues. CDR3 nucleotides: TGTGCCAGCAGTTCAGTCTACAGGGCCCACGGGGAGCTGTTTTTT. Encoded protein: CASSSVYRAHGELFF.

The V call is TRBV20-1, the J call TRBJ1-2; D is undetermined. Germline-derived CDR1 and CDR2 are DFQATT and SNEGSKA (reference sequence). V was trimmed by 3 bases and J by 8 bases, leaving 19 bases between them. The CDR3 extends over 14 amino acids. The CDR3 is CSASEAGNQKGYTF. The CDR3 DNA reads TGCAGTGCTAGTGAGGCAGGTAACCAGAAGGGCTACACCTTC.

The chain joins TRBV7-2 to TRBJ1-6; D gene ambiguous. V shed 0 bases and J shed 0 bases, with 9 bases lying between them. Per the germline V gene, CDR1 is SGHTA and CDR2 is FQGNSA. The CDR3 consists of 17 residues. The CDR3, as DNA: TGTGCCAGCAGCTTAGCTCCGGGGAGCTCCTATAATTCACCCCTCCACTTT. Translating it yields CASSLAPGSSYNSPLHF.